This paragraph reports one T cell receptor beta chain. Its cognate antigen is unknown. Viral peptide pools were used in the ViraFEST assay to expand antigen-specific CD4+ T cells, and sequencing came afterward. Upon completion of around eleven days in culture, CD4+ T cells were isolated. Participants received two doses of either the BNT162b2 or mRNA-1273 vaccine. The healthy vaccine recipients, who had no prior SARS-CoV-2 infection, showed negative nucleocapsid antibodies. Each well held 1.5 million to 2.5 million PBMC cultured with around 9.7 ug/ml peptides and around 11 IU/ml IL-2. The data stem from a study of vaccination effects on CD4 cells after COVID-19. Study context: Post-vaccine draws lagged the second dose by a median of 72 days.

The CDR3 length is 12 residues. Per germline, CDR1 LGHDT and CDR2 YNNKEL (reference sequence). The method was immunoSEQ multiplex PCR; TCRdb's version includes in-frame clones alone and lacks a portion of them. The sample shows about 60,000 clones, roughly 78% of them seen only once. The source material was CD4+ T cells from PBMCs cultured with HCoV-OC43 spike peptides, sampled after COVID-19 vaccination. This sample's subset: HCoV-OC43 spike overlapping peptide pool stimulation. This chain joins TRBV3-1 (or the pseudogene TRBV3-2) and TRBJ2-7; no firm D call. This sequence originates from a human donor who received a COVID-19 vaccine. The CDR3 spells CASSQDSRDLVV. CDR3 nucleotides: TGTGCCAGCAGCCAAGATAGTAGGGATCTGGTCGTC.